This entry concerns a single TCR beta chain. Its target is not known. These data are taken from a study of Ad26.COV2.S vaccination and SARS-CoV-2 variants. Study overall: The study gave Ad26.COV2.S intramuscularly, once or twice 56 days apart.

Study-wide points: Participants given vaccine showed non-spike TCR breadth similar to that of placebo recipients.

As for treatment: about 20 received Ad26.COV2.S at low or high dose, single or two shots; 5 received placebo; per-sample allocation not given. Vaccine and placebo recipients were sampled on day 63 after the first injection. V was trimmed by 4 bases and J by 4 bases, leaving 13 bases between them. The V gene's germline CDR1 is LNHDA and CDR2 SQIVND (reference sequence). The CDR3 loop spans 14 amino acids. TCRdb's table, derived via immunoSEQ multiplex PCR, lists solely in-frame clones and lacks some. The data hold fewer than 900,000 clones, with roughly nine tenths observed a single time. Material: peripheral blood, obtained in a trial of Ad26.COV2.S vaccine versus placebo. The rearrangement links TRBV19 to TRBJ1-2, with D maybe TRBD1 (6 bases). The origin of this receptor is a person between 18 and 65 years old who received the Ad26.COV2.S COVID-19 vaccine or a placebo. The CDR3 loop reads CASSNRGGGYGYTF. Here the CDR3 DNA reads TGTGCCAGTAGTAATCGGGGGGGCGGCTATGGCTACACCTTC.